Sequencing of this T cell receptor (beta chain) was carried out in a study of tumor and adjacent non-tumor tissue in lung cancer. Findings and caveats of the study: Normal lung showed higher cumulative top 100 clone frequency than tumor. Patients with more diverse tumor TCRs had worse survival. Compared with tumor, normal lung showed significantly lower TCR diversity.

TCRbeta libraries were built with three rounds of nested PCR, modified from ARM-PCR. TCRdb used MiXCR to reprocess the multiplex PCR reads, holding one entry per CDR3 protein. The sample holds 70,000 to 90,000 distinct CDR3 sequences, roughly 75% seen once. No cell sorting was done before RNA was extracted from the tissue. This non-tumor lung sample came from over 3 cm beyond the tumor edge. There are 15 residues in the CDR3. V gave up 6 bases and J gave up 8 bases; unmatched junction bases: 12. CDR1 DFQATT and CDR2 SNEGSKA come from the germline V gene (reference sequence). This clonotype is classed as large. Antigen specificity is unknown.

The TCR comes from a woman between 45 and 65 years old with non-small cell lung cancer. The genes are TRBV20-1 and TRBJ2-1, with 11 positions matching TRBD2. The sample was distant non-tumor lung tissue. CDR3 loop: CSALGTSGLTDEQFF. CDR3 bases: TGCAGTGCGCTTGGGACTAGCGGACTCACGGATGAGCAGTTCTTC.